A selection of T cell receptor beta chains follows, all from one sample in a study of metastatic and nonmetastatic thyroid tumors. Through MiXCR, TCRdb re-clonotyped the PCR reads. The sample consists of tens of thousands of clones, roughly 23% of them appearing once. The sequenced material came from blood. All receptors come from a male donor with papillary thyroid cancer or a benign thyroid nodule (not recorded which). Some clones in this sample may be carry-over from other donors' samples. The CDR3 runs from the conserved cysteine through the conserved F or W. The order of the fields is J gene, V gene, CDR3 protein.

>TRBJ1-1|TRBV7-9
CASSFGHYTEAFF
>TRBJ1-1|TRBV7-6
CASSLEAVNTEAFF
>TRBJ1-1|TRBV6-1
CASTRDRGLNTEAFF
>TRBJ2-3|TRBV11-2
CASSPELAVSTDTQYF
>TRBJ2-3|TRBV30
CAWNKGSDTQYF
>TRBJ1-2|TRBV3-1
CASSQGHRDDYGYTF
>TRBJ2-7|TRBV6-1
CASSHRDGYEQYF
>TRBJ2-3|TRBV27
CASSSRGDLTDTQYF
>TRBJ1-3|TRBV6-1
CASSIGRGSSGNTIYF
>TRBJ2-7|TRBV3-1
CASSQDLLGTGVSYEEYF
>TRBJ2-7|TRBV11-2
CASSLGQGPEQYF
>TRBJ2-1|TRBV6-5
CASSYRPAGVYNEQFF
>TRBJ2-1|TRBV6-1
CASPGLADYNEQFF
>TRBJ2-3|TRBV28
CASNLRDTQYF
>TRBJ2-7|TRBV7-9
CASSRGSYEQYF
>TRBJ2-1|TRBV6-1
CASSPKEPFSYNEQFF
>TRBJ2-7|TRBV20-1
CSAGSGGDSYEQYF
>TRBJ2-7|TRBV28
CASSVAGTTRGQYF
>TRBJ2-7|TRBV20-1
CSARGVGSSYEQYF
>TRBJ1-5|TRBV19
CASTRTGGVQPQHF
>TRBJ2-3|TRBV5-1
CASSLRAGDTDTQYF
>TRBJ1-1|TRBV28
CASSFRTGYTEAFF
>TRBJ2-5|TRBV19
CATGGTDRGGTQYF
>TRBJ2-5|TRBV5-1
CASSLGRGLNTKYF
>TRBJ2-2|TRBV7-6
CASSSYRVGDTGELFF
>TRBJ2-3|TRBV12-3/TRBV12-4
CASSNRGGSTDTQYF
>TRBJ2-3|TRBV19
CASSTPTGSDTQYF
>TRBJ2-5|TRBV3-1
CASSHRGQETQYF
>TRBJ2-3|TRBV28
CASSLRGRGRTDTQYF
>TRBJ2-7|TRBV5-4
CASSLAGREPHEQYF
>TRBJ1-1|TRBV30
CAWSVGGGGTEAFF
>TRBJ2-5|TRBV6-1
CASSLWTQETQYF
>TRBJ1-6|TRBV6-1
CANRGRAVLPLHF
>TRBJ2-7|TRBV6-1
CATQRTLRGNTYEQYF
>TRBJ2-7|TRBV11-3
CASGRTSGRASHEQYF
>TRBJ1-4|TRBV20-1
CSATYQGGGEKLFF
>TRBJ2-2|TRBV30
CAWTLLGGDTGELFF
>TRBJ2-7|TRBV5-4
CAFTPGQVNYEQYF
>TRBJ2-7|TRBV10-3
CAISAGTSGSWGPYEQYF
>TRBJ2-5|TRBV6-1
CASSQGGGGETQYF
>TRBJ1-2|TRBV28
CASSRPGHYGYTF
>TRBJ2-3|TRBV19
CASKPRASGRADTQYF
>TRBJ1-1|TRBV12-3/TRBV12-4
CASSFAVNTEAFF